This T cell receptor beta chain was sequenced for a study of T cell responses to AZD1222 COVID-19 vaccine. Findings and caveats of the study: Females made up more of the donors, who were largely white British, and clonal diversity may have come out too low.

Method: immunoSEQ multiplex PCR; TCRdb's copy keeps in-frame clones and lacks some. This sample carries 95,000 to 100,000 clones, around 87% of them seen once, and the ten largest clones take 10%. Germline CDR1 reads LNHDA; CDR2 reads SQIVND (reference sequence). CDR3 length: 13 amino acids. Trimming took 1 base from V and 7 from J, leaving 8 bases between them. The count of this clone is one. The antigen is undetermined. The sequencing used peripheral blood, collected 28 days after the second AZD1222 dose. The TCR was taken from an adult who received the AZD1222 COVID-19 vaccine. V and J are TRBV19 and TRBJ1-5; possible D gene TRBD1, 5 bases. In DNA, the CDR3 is TGTGCCAGTAGTATAGTTCAGGGACAGCCCCAGCATTTT. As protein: CASSIVQGQPQHF.